These 23 T cell receptor beta chains were all obtained from the same sample, sequenced in a study of blood T cell repertoires in COVID-19. The method was immunoSEQ multiplex PCR; TCRdb's version includes in-frame clones alone and lacks a portion of them. Of about 240,000 clones in the sample, around 88% were seen once. Sequenced input: PBMCs or T cells enriched from blood (not recorded which). The receptors stem from a woman aged 25-40 years who had recovered from COVID-19.

The V gene is TRBV9, the J gene TRBJ1-4; TRBD1 is a possible D gene (6 bases). CDR3 size: 16 residues. Deletions cut 5 bases from V and 4 bases from J, with 18 bases between. Germline assignment: CDR1 SGDLS and CDR2 YYNGEE. This chain's CDR3 is CASSPSAGAYNEKLFF. In DNA, the CDR3 is TGTGCCAGCAGTCCCTCCGCAGGGGCCTATAATGAAAAACTGTTTTTT.

CDR3 loop: CASSLGTGVKDTEAFF. In nucleotides, the CDR3 is TGTGCCAGCAGCTTAGGGACAGGGGTGAAGGACACTGAAGCTTTCTTT. The gene calls are TRBV7-9 and TRBJ1-1; 9 nucleotides align to TRBD1. The V and J ends lost 1 base and 3 bases, in that order; junction bases with no gene match: 6. The CDR3 extends over 16 amino acids. Germline V gives CDR1 SEHNR, CDR2 FQNEAQ (reference sequence).

The rearrangement uses TRBV4-3 and TRBJ2-1; weak D call: TRBD1 (5 bases). CDR3 length: 15 residues. Germline values: CDR1 LGHNA, CDR2 YSLEER. V lost 4 bases, J lost 5 bases, and 15 bases lay in between. In nucleotides, the CDR3 is TGCGCCAGCAGCCCACAGGTATCTGTGAACAATGAGCAGTTCTTC. Its protein is CASSPQVSVNNEQFF.

This chain links TRBV24-1 with TRBJ1-5, with 12 bases lining up with TRBD1. The CDR3 is made up of 17 amino acids. V lost 8 bases and J lost 5; bases outside the gene matches: 12. Germline assignment: CDR1 KGHDR and CDR2 SFDVKD. CDR3 sequence (DNA): TGTGCCACCACTCAAAGCCAGGGGACAGGGGGCGATCAGCCCCAGCATTTT. This encodes CATTQSQGTGGDQPQHF.

This clone appeared once. The chain is built from TRBV5-1 and TRBJ1-1; D not certain. From germline, CDR1 is SGHRS and CDR2 YFSETQ. The CDR3 covers 14 residues. Between the trimmed V and J ends, which lost 0 bases and 2 bases, there was a span of 8 bases. The CDR3 coding sequence is TGCGCCAGCAGCTTGGAGAGATATAACACTGAAGCTTTCTTT. The encoded protein is CASSLERYNTEAFF.

The chain couples TRBV6-5 to TRBJ1-5; 8 nucleotides align to TRBD1. V dropped 6 bases and J dropped 6; count of bases not matched to a gene: 7. Per the germline V gene, CDR1 is MNHEY and CDR2 is SVGAGI. The CDR3 is 14 amino acids. The CDR3 loop is CASRPTGGRQPQHF. The CDR3 region has the DNA TGTGCCAGCAGGCCTACAGGGGGACGTCAGCCCCAGCATTTT.

The chain links TRBV4-3 to TRBJ2-1, with a tentative D call TRBD2 (5 bases). Germline lookup yields CDR1 LGHNA and CDR2 YSLEER. This CDR3 is 16 amino acids long. V was pared by 0 bases and J by 7 bases, with 16 bases between. The chain's CDR3 is CASSQDRETDWNEQFF. CDR3 sequence (DNA): TGCGCCAGCAGCCAAGATAGGGAGACGGATTGGAATGAGCAGTTCTTC.

This clone was recorded a few times. V is TRBV7-2 and J is TRBJ1-1; D gene ambiguous. Looked up from germline, CDR1 is SGHTA and CDR2 is FQGNSA. The ends were cut back, 3 bases at V and 2 bases at J, with 10 bases in the middle. The CDR3 loop spans 14 amino acids. In nucleotides, the CDR3 is TGTGCCAGCAGCTTTTCCCCGGGAAACACTGAAGCTTTCTTT. This codes for CASSFSPGNTEAFF.

This clone was detected once. The V gene is TRBV6-5, the J gene TRBJ2-7; TRBD1 might be the D (6 bases). Germline lookup yields CDR1 MNHEY and CDR2 SVGAGI. This CDR3 has 13 residues. The V end was cut by 6 bases, the J end by 2 bases, with 11 bases between. The CDR3, as DNA: TGTGCCAGCAGCAGGGGACCAACCTACGAGCAGTACTTC. Its translation: CASSRGPTYEQYF.

The rearrangement uses TRBV27 and TRBJ1-2, with 10 bases aligning to TRBD1. V lost 6 bases to trimming and J lost 5 bases; unmatched junction nucleotides: 9. The CDR3 extends over 15 amino acids. Germline V lookup: CDR1 MNHEY, CDR2 SMNVEV (reference sequence). In nucleotides, the CDR3 is TGTGCCAGCAGCCGGGACAGGGGCCGTTTTTATGGCTACACCTTC. This gives the protein CASSRDRGRFYGYTF.

Ten or more counts support this clone. The rearrangement links TRBV19 to TRBJ2-1, with D tentatively TRBD2 (5 bases). Trimming shortened V by 5 bases and J by 9 bases, and 14 bases separated the two germline ends. Looked up from germline, CDR1 is LNHDA and CDR2 is SQIVND (reference sequence). The CDR3 has 13 amino acids. CDR3 DNA sequence: TGTGCCAGTAGTGATCTGCTAGCTAGTGAGCAGTTCTTC. Its protein is CASSDLLASEQFF.

This rearrangement joins TRBV10-3 to TRBJ2-5; D gene unclear. Germline assignment: CDR1 ENHRY and CDR2 SYGVKD. This CDR3 comprises 12 residues. V was pared by 0 bases and J by 5 bases, with 4 bases between. CDR3 sequence: CAISESLETQYF. DNA for the CDR3: TGTGCCATCAGTGAGTCACTGGAGACCCAGTACTTC.

The V gene is TRBV28, the J gene TRBJ2-7, with a weak D call TRBD1 (5 bases). Trimming left V 6 bases short and J 0 bases short, with 12 bases between. This CDR3 is built from 14 residues. Germline CDR1 reads MDHEN; CDR2 reads SYDVKM. This CDR3 is CASSRQLTSYEQYF. CDR3 in DNA: TGTGCCAGCAGCCGACAGCTTACCTCCTACGAGCAGTACTTC.

The chain has TRBV4-3 and TRBJ1-2; D possibly corresponds to TRBD1 (5 bases). Looked up from germline, CDR1 is LGHNA and CDR2 is YSLEER. V lost 1 base and J lost 4, with 13 bases in between. The CDR3 totals 15 residues. CDR3 coding DNA: TGCGCCAGCAGCCAAGGCCGGGGGGAGGGCTATGGCTACACCTTC. Its translation: CASSQGRGEGYGYTF.

This clone was detected only once. The rearrangement links TRBV6-2 or TRBV6-3 to TRBJ1-6; 7 positions match TRBD1. Trimming took 2 bases from V and 7 from J; bases not matched to a gene: 5. The CDR3 loop spans 15 amino acids. Germline-derived CDR1 and CDR2 are MNHEY and SVGEGT. CDR3 amino acids: CASSYAGRGNSPLHF. The DNA for the CDR3 is TGTGCCAGCAGTTACGCGGGCAGGGGGAATTCACCCCTCCACTTT.

J is TRBJ1-1 and V is TRBV28; 7 nucleotides align to TRBD1. V gave up 6 bases and J gave up 4 bases; unmatched junction bases: 11. The CDR3 runs to 15 residues. Germline-derived CDR1 and CDR2 are MDHEN and SYDVKM. The CDR3 coding sequence is TGTGCCAGCAGCCTCCCACAGGGGCCCGGCACTGAAGCTTTCTTT. Translation gives CASSLPQGPGTEAFF.

The chain carries TRBV24-1 and TRBJ2-5, with 7 bases matching TRBD1. Per the germline V gene, CDR1 is KGHDR and CDR2 is SFDVKD. This CDR3 is 15 amino acids long. With 5 bases clipped from V and 2 bases from J, the junction kept 7 bases outside the gene matches. The CDR3 coding sequence is TGTGCCACCAGTGCCCTTGGGACAGCTCAAGAGACCCAGTACTTC. Residues: CATSALGTAQETQYF.

The chain couples TRBV18 to TRBJ2-3, with 13 bases lining up with TRBD2. CDR1 KGHSH and CDR2 LQKENI come from the germline V gene. This CDR3 is built from 21 residues. V lost 6 bases, J lost 2 bases, and 20 bases stayed unmatched. The CDR3 loop is CASSRKRTSGSESFDTDTQYF. CDR3 in DNA: TGTGCCAGCTCCAGAAAAAGGACTAGCGGGAGTGAAAGTTTTGACACAGATACGCAGTATTTT.

The genes are TRBV12-3 or TRBV12-4 and TRBJ1-5; no clear D gene. V lost 0 bases to trimming and J lost 9 bases, with 6 bases between them. The CDR3 contains 12 residues. CDR3 amino acids: CASSLALSPQHF. Written as DNA, the CDR3 is TGTGCCAGCAGTTTAGCCCTTTCGCCCCAGCATTTT.

This chain joins TRBV3-1 (or the pseudogene TRBV3-2) and TRBJ1-5; 7 positions match TRBD1. The trim removed 0 bases at V and 0 bases at J, leaving 11 bases unmatched. The CDR3 covers 19 residues. The germline V gene encodes CDR1 LGHDT and CDR2 YNNKEL (reference sequence). CDR3: CASSQDRRDSRYSNQPQHF. Here the CDR3 DNA reads TGTGCCAGCAGCCAAGATCGAAGGGACAGCAGATATAGCAATCAGCCCCAGCATTTT.

V gene TRBV15 combines with J gene TRBJ2-4; D might be TRBD1 (5 bases). This CDR3 has 16 residues. The germline V gene encodes CDR1 LNHNV and CDR2 YYDKDF (reference sequence). Trimming removed 8 bases at V and 10 bases at J, with 27 bases between. The CDR3 loop is CATLPGQGPTPPIQYF. CDR3 coding DNA: TGTGCCACCCTGCCAGGGCAAGGCCCCACGCCGCCGATTCAGTACTTC. The whole variable domain, filled in from reference TRBV15 and TRBJ2-4, reads DAMVIQNPRYQVTQFGKPVTLSCSQTLNHNVMYWYQQKSSQAPKLLFHYYDKDFNNEADTPDNFQSRRPNTSFCFLDIRSPGLGDTAMYLCATLPGQGPTPPIQYFGAGTRLSVL.

The gene calls are TRBV29-1 and TRBJ2-2; TRBD1 aligns across 12 bases. CDR3 length: 14 amino acids. From germline, CDR1 is SQVTM and CDR2 ANQGSEA. The ends lost 7 bases at V and 4 bases at J; junction bases unmatched: 4. Here the CDR3 DNA reads TGCAGCGCGGGACAGGGGGCGACCACCGGGGAGCTGTTTTTT. Protein sequence: CSAGQGATTGELFF.

The chain links TRBV2 to TRBJ1-1; no clear D gene. The CDR3 runs 11 residues. CDR1 is SNHLY, CDR2 FYNNEI, per germline. CDR3 sequence: CANSQNTEAFF. As DNA, the CDR3 is TGTGCAAACAGCCAGAACACTGAAGCTTTCTTT.